These T cell receptor beta chains were read from a single sample in a study of vaccination effects on CD4 cells after COVID-19. Their cognate antigens are unknown. Generated by immunoSEQ multiplex PCR, the TCRdb table keeps only in-frame clones and is missing some. Altogether roughly 73,000 clones are present, roughly two thirds being singletons, with the ten largest covering over 4.5%. Source: CD4+ T cells from PBMCs cultured with HIV peptides, taken before COVID-19 vaccination. These receptors originate from a human donor who had a prior SARS-CoV-2 infection. The CDR3 runs from the conserved cysteine through the conserved F or W. Fields, in order: J gene, D gene, clone size, V gene, CDR3 protein, CDR3 DNA. A D gene is named only where the DNA matches it firmly. Clone sizes are given selectively: once, few, many, or a class where the clone is expanded.

j_gene: TRBJ1-4
d_gene: -
abundance: -
v_gene: TRBV19
CDR3aa: CASITPGYEKLFF
CDR3nt: TGTGCCAGTATTACCCCAGGGTACGAAAAACTGTTTTTT

j_gene: TRBJ2-3
d_gene: TRBD2
abundance: -
v_gene: TRBV29-1
CDR3aa: CSVARLAGSTDTQYF
CDR3nt: TGCAGCGTCGCACGACTAGCGGGCTCCACAGATACGCAGTATTTT

j_gene: TRBJ2-2
d_gene: -
abundance: -
v_gene: TRBV7-3
CDR3aa: CASSLFRNTGELFF
CDR3nt: TGTGCCAGCAGCTTGTTCAGGAACACCGGGGAGCTGTTTTTT

j_gene: TRBJ2-3
d_gene: TRBD2
abundance: -
v_gene: TRBV5-6
CDR3aa: CASSLGFGGSTDTQYF
CDR3nt: TGTGCCAGCAGCTTGGGTTTCGGGGGGAGCACAGATACGCAGTATTTT

j_gene: TRBJ2-1
d_gene: TRBD2
abundance: -
v_gene: TRBV7-6
CDR3aa: CASSRLQGGGANEQFF
CDR3nt: TGTGCCAGCAGCCGACTTCAAGGCGGGGGGGCCAATGAGCAGTTCTTC

j_gene: TRBJ1-5
d_gene: -
abundance: -
v_gene: TRBV7-8
CDR3aa: CASSLVGGGQPQHF
CDR3nt: TGTGCCAGCAGCTTAGTTGGGGGAGGACAGCCCCAGCATTTT

j_gene: TRBJ1-1
d_gene: TRBD1
abundance: once
v_gene: TRBV9
CDR3aa: CASSVGQGRTEAFF
CDR3nt: TGTGCCAGCAGCGTCGGACAGGGGAGAACTGAAGCTTTCTTT

j_gene: TRBJ1-2
d_gene: -
abundance: -
v_gene: TRBV6-5
CDR3aa: CASSRDTGANYGYTF
CDR3nt: TGTGCCAGCAGTCGGGACACGGGGGCGAACTATGGCTACACCTTC

j_gene: TRBJ2-7
d_gene: TRBD1
abundance: -
v_gene: TRBV3-1/TRBV3-2
CDR3aa: CASSQGSRGLSEQYF
CDR3nt: TGTGCCAGCAGCCAAGGCTCCAGGGGGCTGTCCGAGCAGTACTTC

j_gene: TRBJ2-1
d_gene: TRBD1
abundance: -
v_gene: TRBV6-6
CDR3aa: CASSYLTGGILDEQFF
CDR3nt: TGTGCCAGCAGTTACTTGACAGGGGGGATTCTGGATGAGCAGTTCTTC

j_gene: TRBJ1-2
d_gene: -
abundance: -
v_gene: TRBV5-8
CDR3aa: CASSLWGLGGYTF
CDR3nt: TGTGCCAGCAGCTTGTGGGGGCTGGGGGGCTACACCTTC

j_gene: TRBJ2-1
d_gene: TRBD2
abundance: -
v_gene: TRBV7-9
CDR3aa: CASSLSGGVPEQFF
CDR3nt: TGTGCCAGCAGCTTAAGCGGGGGCGTTCCGGAGCAGTTCTTC

j_gene: TRBJ1-5
d_gene: TRBD1
abundance: -
v_gene: TRBV19
CDR3aa: CASSPWTGASQPQHF
CDR3nt: TGTGCCAGTAGTCCCTGGACAGGGGCTAGTCAGCCCCAGCATTTT

j_gene: TRBJ2-1
d_gene: -
abundance: once
v_gene: TRBV6-5
CDR3aa: CASSYSGGENEQFF
CDR3nt: TGTGCCAGCAGTTACTCAGGGGGGGAGAATGAGCAGTTCTTC

j_gene: TRBJ2-1
d_gene: -
abundance: -
v_gene: TRBV2
CDR3aa: CASSEGGIDNEQFF
CDR3nt: TGTGCCAGCAGTGAAGGCGGGATAGACAATGAGCAGTTCTTC

j_gene: TRBJ1-4
d_gene: TRBD1
abundance: -
v_gene: TRBV2
CDR3aa: CASSGTGGDEKLFF
CDR3nt: TGTGCCAGCAGTGGGACAGGGGGGGATGAAAAACTGTTTTTT

j_gene: TRBJ1-1
d_gene: -
abundance: few
v_gene: TRBV2
CDR3aa: CATATDLNTEAFF
CDR3nt: TGTGCCACCGCGACAGACTTAAACACTGAAGCTTTCTTT

j_gene: TRBJ2-7
d_gene: -
abundance: few
v_gene: TRBV9
CDR3aa: CASSVLGEPSYEQYF
CDR3nt: TGTGCCAGCAGCGTATTGGGGGAACCCTCCTACGAGCAGTACTTC

j_gene: TRBJ1-5
d_gene: -
abundance: -
v_gene: TRBV7-9
CDR3aa: CASSLGVDQPQHF
CDR3nt: TGTGCCAGCAGCTTGGGGGTCGATCAGCCCCAGCATTTT

j_gene: TRBJ2-1
d_gene: -
abundance: -
v_gene: TRBV6-1
CDR3aa: CASSELAGPYNEQFF
CDR3nt: TGTGCCAGCAGTGAACTGGCGGGACCCTACAATGAGCAGTTCTTC

j_gene: TRBJ2-7
d_gene: -
abundance: -
v_gene: TRBV28
CDR3aa: CATISGSSYEQYF
CDR3nt: TGTGCCACGATCTCGGGAAGCTCCTACGAGCAGTACTTC

j_gene: TRBJ2-7
d_gene: -
abundance: -
v_gene: TRBV4-3
CDR3aa: CASSQEEWSTYEQYF
CDR3nt: TGCGCCAGCAGCCAAGAGGAATGGAGCACTTACGAGCAGTACTTC

j_gene: TRBJ2-3
d_gene: TRBD1
abundance: -
v_gene: TRBV7-3
CDR3aa: CASSPSRQGDTQYF
CDR3nt: TGTGCCAGCAGCCCCTCAAGACAGGGAGATACGCAGTATTTT

j_gene: TRBJ1-1
d_gene: -
abundance: -
v_gene: TRBV5-8
CDR3aa: CASSLGVVTNTEAFF
CDR3nt: TGTGCCAGCAGCTTGGGGGTAGTTACGAACACTGAAGCTTTCTTT

j_gene: TRBJ2-7
d_gene: -
abundance: -
v_gene: TRBV6-5
CDR3aa: CASSIGGGNYEQYF
CDR3nt: TGTGCCAGCTCCATTGGCGGCGGGAACTACGAGCAGTACTTC

j_gene: TRBJ1-1
d_gene: -
abundance: few
v_gene: TRBV11-3
CDR3aa: CASSFNTEAFF
CDR3nt: TGTGCCAGCAGCTTCAACACTGAAGCTTTCTTT

j_gene: TRBJ1-3
d_gene: TRBD1
abundance: -
v_gene: TRBV2
CDR3aa: CASRPQGPGNTIYF
CDR3nt: TGTGCCAGCAGGCCACAGGGGCCTGGAAACACCATATATTTT

j_gene: TRBJ2-1
d_gene: TRBD2
abundance: once
v_gene: TRBV24-1
CDR3aa: CATSDHPAGSFSYNEQFF
CDR3nt: TGTGCCACCAGTGATCACCCAGCGGGGTCCTTCTCCTACAATGAGCAGTTCTTC

j_gene: TRBJ2-5
d_gene: -
abundance: -
v_gene: TRBV11-3
CDR3aa: CASSFNSWGETQYF
CDR3nt: TGTGCCAGCAGCTTTAACTCCTGGGGGGAGACCCAGTACTTC

j_gene: TRBJ2-7
d_gene: -
abundance: -
v_gene: TRBV5-1
CDR3aa: CASSPQGWENEQYF
CDR3nt: TGCGCCAGCAGCCCACAGGGTTGGGAGAACGAGCAGTACTTC

j_gene: TRBJ2-3
d_gene: -
abundance: -
v_gene: TRBV25-1
CDR3aa: CASSEQPTDTQYF
CDR3nt: TGTGCCAGCAGTGAACAGCCCACAGATACGCAGTATTTT

j_gene: TRBJ2-5
d_gene: -
abundance: -
v_gene: TRBV4-1
CDR3aa: CASSQIAGSGPRRETQYF
CDR3nt: TGCGCCAGCAGCCAGATTGCCGGGTCGGGACCCAGGAGGGAGACCCAGTACTTC

j_gene: TRBJ1-2
d_gene: TRBD1
abundance: -
v_gene: TRBV7-3
CDR3aa: CASSLRTGDYTF
CDR3nt: TGTGCCAGCAGCTTAAGGACAGGGGACTACACCTTC

j_gene: TRBJ2-7
d_gene: -
abundance: -
v_gene: TRBV3-1/TRBV3-2
CDR3aa: CASSRGGQARATEQYF
CDR3nt: TGTGCCAGCAGCCGCGGCGGTCAGGCTCGGGCTACCGAGCAGTACTTC

j_gene: TRBJ2-5
d_gene: -
abundance: -
v_gene: TRBV3-1/TRBV3-2
CDR3aa: CASSQWLQETQYF
CDR3nt: TGTGCCAGCAGCCAGTGGCTGCAAGAGACCCAGTACTTC

j_gene: TRBJ1-1
d_gene: -
abundance: -
v_gene: TRBV2
CDR3aa: CASRNRDATVEAFF
CDR3nt: TGTGCCAGCAGAAACAGGGATGCCACCGTTGAAGCTTTCTTT

j_gene: TRBJ1-1
d_gene: -
abundance: -
v_gene: TRBV15
CDR3aa: CATSRGQNTEAFF
CDR3nt: TGTGCCACCAGCAGAGGTCAGAACACTGAAGCTTTCTTT

j_gene: TRBJ1-2
d_gene: -
abundance: -
v_gene: TRBV5-6
CDR3aa: CASSLGGFYGYTF
CDR3nt: TGTGCCAGCAGCTTGGGGGGCTTTTATGGCTACACCTTC

j_gene: TRBJ2-7
d_gene: -
abundance: few
v_gene: TRBV2
CDR3aa: CASAGSGNEQYF
CDR3nt: TGTGCCAGCGCCGGGAGTGGCAACGAGCAGTACTTC

j_gene: TRBJ1-2
d_gene: -
abundance: -
v_gene: TRBV5-6
CDR3aa: CASSLTGRGYTF
CDR3nt: TGTGCCAGCAGCTTGACAGGGAGAGGCTACACCTTC

j_gene: TRBJ1-5
d_gene: -
abundance: -
v_gene: TRBV5-1
CDR3aa: CASSLSGGNQPQHF
CDR3nt: TGCGCCAGCAGCCTCTCTGGTGGCAATCAGCCCCAGCATTTT

j_gene: TRBJ2-3
d_gene: TRBD2
abundance: -
v_gene: TRBV5-1
CDR3aa: CASSYPGGGGRDTQYF
CDR3nt: TGCGCCAGCAGTTACCCCGGGGGCGGGGGGAGAGATACGCAGTATTTT

j_gene: TRBJ2-7
d_gene: -
abundance: -
v_gene: TRBV6-5
CDR3aa: CASRETGVRVEQYF
CDR3nt: TGTGCCAGCAGAGAGACCGGGGTTCGGGTCGAGCAGTACTTC

j_gene: TRBJ1-5
d_gene: -
abundance: -
v_gene: TRBV30
CDR3aa: CAWSVVGEGQPQHF
CDR3nt: TGTGCCTGGAGTGTAGTAGGGGAAGGGCAGCCCCAGCATTTT

j_gene: TRBJ1-5
d_gene: -
abundance: once
v_gene: TRBV4-3
CDR3aa: CASSQDVWGGGNQPQHF
CDR3nt: TGCGCCAGCAGCCAAGATGTTTGGGGAGGTGGCAATCAGCCCCAGCATTTT

j_gene: TRBJ1-1
d_gene: TRBD1
abundance: -
v_gene: TRBV5-1
CDR3aa: CASSQGQAWDTEAFF
CDR3nt: TGCGCCAGCAGCCAGGGACAGGCCTGGGACACTGAAGCTTTCTTT

j_gene: TRBJ2-1
d_gene: TRBD2
abundance: -
v_gene: TRBV3-1/TRBV3-2
CDR3aa: CASSQDELAGGNEQFF
CDR3nt: TGTGCCAGCAGCCAAGATGAGCTAGCGGGGGGGAATGAGCAGTTCTTC

j_gene: TRBJ1-1
d_gene: TRBD1
abundance: once
v_gene: TRBV9
CDR3aa: CASSGGTVAEAFF
CDR3nt: TGTGCCAGCAGCGGAGGGACAGTGGCTGAAGCTTTCTTT

j_gene: TRBJ2-2
d_gene: -
abundance: -
v_gene: TRBV19
CDR3aa: CASSWPMATGELFF
CDR3nt: TGTGCCAGTAGCTGGCCTATGGCCACCGGGGAGCTGTTTTTT

j_gene: TRBJ2-3
d_gene: TRBD2
abundance: -
v_gene: TRBV5-1
CDR3aa: CASSFRDYTDTQYF
CDR3nt: TGCGCCAGCAGCTTCCGGGACTACACAGATACGCAGTATTTT

j_gene: TRBJ2-1
d_gene: -
abundance: -
v_gene: TRBV7-9
CDR3aa: CASRPRRGRTYNEQFF
CDR3nt: TGTGCCAGCAGGCCAAGGCGGGGGCGAACCTACAATGAGCAGTTCTTC

j_gene: TRBJ1-1
d_gene: -
abundance: -
v_gene: TRBV18
CDR3aa: CASSPQSANTEAFF
CDR3nt: TGTGCCAGCTCACCACAGTCGGCGAACACTGAAGCTTTCTTT

j_gene: TRBJ2-5
d_gene: TRBD1
abundance: -
v_gene: TRBV6-6
CDR3aa: CASRKQGASETQYF
CDR3nt: TGTGCCAGCAGGAAACAGGGGGCCTCAGAGACCCAGTACTTC